A single sample is the source of the 4 T cell receptor beta chains below, sequenced in a study of blood T cell repertoires in COVID-19. Measured with immunoSEQ multiplex PCR; TCRdb has only the in-frame clones, and not every one. Among more than 60,000 clones listed, approximately 90% were seen once. The sample consisted of peripheral blood. These receptors were collected from a human donor in a cohort sampled during active COVID-19.

This chain links TRBV6-5 with TRBJ2-3; D unresolved. The V and J ends lost 2 bases and 6 bases respectively, with 6 bases between them. The CDR3 loop spans 12 amino acids. In germline, CDR1 is MNHEY, CDR2 SVGAGI. The CDR3 sequence: CASSYIGDTQYF. The CDR3 nucleotides read TGTGCCAGCAGTTACATCGGGGATACGCAGTATTTT.

This clone was seen only once. V gene TRBV27 combines with J gene TRBJ2-6; 7 bases are shared with TRBD1. This CDR3 is 16 amino acids long. The trim removed 8 bases at V and 0 bases at J, leaving 7 bases unmatched. CDR1 and CDR2 (germline): MNHEY, SMNVEV (reference sequence). The CDR3 DNA reads TGTGCCAGCGGTAAGGGGGCGAGCTCTGGGGCCAACGTCCTGACTTTC. It is translated as CASGKGASSGANVLTF.

The chain uses TRBV11-2 and TRBJ1-6, with no clear D. Trimming pared 2 bases from V and 11 bases from J, leaving 10 bases between. The CDR3 is 13 amino acids. The V gene's germline CDR1 is SGHAT and CDR2 FQNNGV. CDR3 region: CASSLSPPAPLHF. The CDR3 nucleotides read TGTGCCAGCAGCTTATCCCCGCCGGCACCCCTCCACTTT.

This chain connects TRBV28 to TRBJ1-2; D ambiguous. The CDR3 totals 15 residues. Germline V lookup: CDR1 MDHEN, CDR2 SYDVKM. Trimming left V 3 bases short and J 2 bases short, with 13 bases between. The CDR3 DNA is TGTGCCAGCAGTTTCGGAGGGAGGATCAACTATGGCTACACCTTC. The encoded protein is CASSFGGRINYGYTF.